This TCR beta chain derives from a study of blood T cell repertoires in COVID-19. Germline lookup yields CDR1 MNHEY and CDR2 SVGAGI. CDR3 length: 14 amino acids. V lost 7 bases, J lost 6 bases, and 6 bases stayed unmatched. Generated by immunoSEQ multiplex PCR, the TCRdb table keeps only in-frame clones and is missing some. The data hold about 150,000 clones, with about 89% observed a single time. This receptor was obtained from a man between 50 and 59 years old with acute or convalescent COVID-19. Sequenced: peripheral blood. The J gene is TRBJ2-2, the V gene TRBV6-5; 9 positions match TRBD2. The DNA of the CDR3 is TGTGCCAGCACAGCTAGCGGGGTCGCCGGGGAGCTGTTTTTT. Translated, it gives CASTASGVAGELFF.